This TCR beta chain is from a study of early T cells in non-severe SARS-CoV-2 infection. Regarding this clonotype: A much larger clone differs from this one at a single base, so this may be a read error.

MiXCR was run by TCRdb on the 5' RACE reads, yielding one entry per CDR3 protein. The table includes tens of thousands of distinct CDR3 sequences, around 9.3% detected once. Sequenced material: whole blood. The sequence was obtained from an adult who was a healthcare worker with PCR-confirmed SARS-CoV-2 infection or an uninfected control (not recorded which).

The CDR3 nucleotides read TGTGCTAGTGGTCCCCGACTAGGGATCCCAAATGAGCAGTTCTTC. This sequence encodes CASGPRLGIPNEQFF. This chain uses TRBV12-5 with TRBJ2-1; D possibly corresponds to TRBD2 (6 bases). V was cut by 5 bases and J by 7 bases, with 18 bases left in between. Germline CDR1 LGHNT, CDR2 FRNRAP. The CDR3 loop spans 15 amino acids. The variable domain in full, with the rest retrieved from reference TRBV12-5 and TRBJ2-1, is DARVTQTPRHKVTEMGQEVTMRCQPILGHNTVFWYRQTMMQGLELLAYFRNRAPLDDSGMPKDRFSAEMPDATLATLKIQPSEPRDSAVYFCASGPRLGIPNEQFFGPGTRLTVL.